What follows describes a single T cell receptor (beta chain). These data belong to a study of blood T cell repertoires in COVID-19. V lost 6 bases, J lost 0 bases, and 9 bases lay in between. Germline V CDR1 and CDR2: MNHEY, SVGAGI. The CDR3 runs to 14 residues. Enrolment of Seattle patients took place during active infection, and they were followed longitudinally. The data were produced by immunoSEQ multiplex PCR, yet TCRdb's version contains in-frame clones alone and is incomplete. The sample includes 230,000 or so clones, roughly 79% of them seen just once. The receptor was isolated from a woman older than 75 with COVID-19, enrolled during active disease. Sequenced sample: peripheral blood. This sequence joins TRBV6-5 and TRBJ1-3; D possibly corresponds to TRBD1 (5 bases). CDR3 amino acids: CASRRDSSGNTIYF. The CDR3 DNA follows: TGTGCCAGCAGAAGAGACAGCTCTGGAAACACCATATATTTT.